Following are 26 T cell receptor beta chains from one sample sequenced in a study of beta chain features in type 1 diabetes. No antigen has been identified for these receptors. Study-level findings and limits: Type 1 diabetes patients showed a moderate but significant shortening of TCRB CDR3s in all four CD4+ subsets.

Sequencing targeted expressed TCRB transcripts, as all isolated RNA had been reverse transcribed. The repertoire was sequenced with immunoSEQ multiplex PCR; TCRdb's copy has only in-frame clones and lacks some. This table holds 95,000 to 150,000 clones, around 15% found once. Sequenced sample: central memory CD4+ T cells from blood. All receptors derive from a man in his thirties or forties with type 1 diabetes.

In this sample, this clone turned up a few times. This chain connects TRBV19 to TRBJ1-3; the D gene is possibly TRBD1 (5 bases). CDR1 and CDR2 (germline): LNHDA, SQIVND (reference sequence). Trimming took off 3 bases at V and 0 bases at J, with 12 bases between the two ends. CDR3 length equals 16 residues. The CDR3 DNA reads TGTGCCAGTAGTATTAGAGACAGTTCCTCTGGAAACACCATATATTTT. Translating gives CASSIRDSSSGNTIYF.

This clone appeared a few times. The chain uses TRBV27 and TRBJ1-2; a weak D match, TRBD1 (6 bases). The CDR3 sequence is 14 residues long. Trimming stripped 6 bases from V and 3 bases from J, with 14 bases between. The V gene's germline CDR1 is MNHEY and CDR2 SMNVEV (reference sequence). CDR3 in amino acids: CASRDDGQYYGYTF. Written as DNA, the CDR3 is TGTGCCAGCAGGGACGACGGACAGTACTATGGCTACACCTTC.

In this sample, this clone turned up a few times. This chain links TRBV7-8 with TRBJ1-4; D possibly corresponds to TRBD1 (5 bases). This CDR3 region has 14 residues. Trimming pared 5 bases from V and 5 bases from J, leaving 12 bases between. Germline assignment: CDR1 SGHVS and CDR2 FQNEAQ. The CDR3 coding sequence is TGTGCCAGCAGCCTGGGACGGCGAAATGAAAAACTGTTTTTT. This codes for CASSLGRRNEKLFF.

This clone showed up many times. V gene TRBV7-2 combines with J gene TRBJ2-1; 10 positions agree with TRBD2. V dropped 3 bases and J dropped 10; count of bases not matched to a gene: 6. The CDR3 has 14 amino acids. Germline CDR1 is SGHTA and CDR2 is FQGNSA. The CDR3 loop is CASSFRLAGAEQFF. The CDR3 region has the DNA TGTGCCAGCAGCTTCCGGCTAGCGGGGGCCGAGCAGTTCTTC.

This clone was counted between two and nine times. J is TRBJ2-1 and V is TRBV2; TRBD1 matches at 7 bases. CDR1 and CDR2 (germline): SNHLY, FYNNEI. The CDR3 contains 14 residues. V lost 8 bases, J lost 7 bases, and 11 bases stayed unmatched. DNA for the CDR3: TGTGCCAGCCTAGGGGACAGATTTCTTAATGAGCAGTTCTTC. As protein: CASLGDRFLNEQFF.

This clone appeared a few times. The CDR3 nucleotides read TGTGCCAGCAGCAAACTAGCGTCGCAAGAGACCCAGTACTTC. Amino acid sequence: CASSKLASQETQYF. The chain combines TRBV2 with TRBJ2-5; 7 positions agree with TRBD2. Germline assignment: CDR1 SNHLY and CDR2 FYNNEI. V was clipped by 6 bases and J by 2 bases; unmatched bases: 6. This CDR3 spans 14 amino acids.

The chain carries TRBV6-5 and TRBJ2-4, with no clear D. With 0 bases removed from V and 0 bases from J, the gap between germline ends came to 9 bases. The germline V gene has CDR1 MNHEY and CDR2 SVGAGI. This CDR3 contains 16 residues. The CDR3 loop reads CASSYSGGAAKNIQYF. The CDR3 region has the DNA TGTGCCAGCAGTTACTCGGGCGGAGCAGCCAAAAACATTCAGTACTTC.

V is TRBV4-2 and J is TRBJ2-3; D is unresolved. The CDR3 totals 13 residues. Germline values: CDR1 LGHNA, CDR2 YNFKEQ. V gave up 4 bases and J gave up 2 bases, with 7 bases separating them. CDR3 coding DNA: TGTGCCAGCAGCCTTCGGCCCACAGATACGCAGTATTTT. Residues: CASSLRPTDTQYF.

This clone has more than one count but fewer than ten. The rearrangement uses TRBV2 and TRBJ2-1, with 7 bases matching TRBD2. V shed 0 bases, J shed 9 bases, and the junction held 5 bases outside the gene matches. CDR1 SNHLY and CDR2 FYNNEI come from the germline V gene. The CDR3 covers 14 residues. CDR3 coding DNA: TGTGCCAGCAGTGAAGCGCTTGGGGAGGGTGAGCAGTTCTTC. As protein: CASSEALGEGEQFF.

This clone came up a few times. This sequence joins TRBV13 and TRBJ2-1; 7 bases line up with TRBD2. The germline V gene encodes CDR1 PRHDT and CDR2 FYEKMQ (reference sequence). The V segment lost 3 bases and the J segment 8 bases; nucleotides outside the gene matches: 10. This CDR3 comprises 15 residues. The CDR3, as DNA: TGTGCCAGCAGCTTCCCGCGGGGGACGGGGGATGAGCAGTTCTTC. Translating gives CASSFPRGTGDEQFF.

J is TRBJ2-1 and V is TRBV25-1; TRBD2 might be the D (5 bases). CDR3 size: 16 residues. Trimming left V 8 bases short and J 2 bases short, with 19 bases between. The V gene's germline CDR1 is MGHDK and CDR2 SYGVNS. The CDR3 loop reads CASGKWTGRTYNEQFF. CDR3 nucleotides: TGTGCCAGCGGGAAGTGGACTGGGCGGACCTACAATGAGCAGTTCTTC. Variable domain in full (rest from reference TRBV25-1 and TRBJ2-1): EADIYQTPRYLVIGTGKKITLECSQTMGHDKMYWYQQDPGMELHLIHYSYGVNSTEKGDLSSESTVSRIRTEHFPLTLESARPSHTSQYLCASGKWTGRTYNEQFFGPGTRLTVL.

This clone appeared a few times. The CDR3 is CASSLNIGDYGYTF. The CDR3 DNA sequence: TGTGCCAGCAGCTTGAATATTGGGGACTATGGCTACACCTTC. The chain joins TRBV13 to TRBJ1-2; no definite D call. The germline V gene encodes CDR1 PRHDT and CDR2 FYEKMQ (reference sequence). V lost 3 bases to trimming and J lost 3 bases, with 11 bases between them. The CDR3 runs 14 residues.

This chain connects TRBV7-9 to TRBJ2-7, with unresolved D. Trimming left V 3 bases short and J 7 bases short, with 13 bases between. CDR3 length equals 13 residues. From germline, CDR1 is SEHNR and CDR2 FQNEAQ (reference sequence). CDR3 DNA sequence: TGTGCCAGCAGCTTGACCACAGCATTGGAGCAGTACTTC. Its translation is CASSLTTALEQYF.

Here the CDR3 reads CASSSEGAISNQPQHF. The CDR3, as DNA: TGTGCCAGCAGCTCCGAGGGGGCTATTAGCAATCAGCCCCAGCATTTT. V is TRBV7-2 and J is TRBJ1-5, with 7 positions matching TRBD1. Unmatched junction bases numbered 6, after V lost 4 bases and J lost 0 bases. The CDR3 consists of 16 residues. CDR1 is SGHTA, CDR2 FQGNSA, per germline.

This chain uses TRBV7-8 with TRBJ2-7; D unclear. CDR3 length equals 16 residues. The V end lost 1 base, the J end lost 3 bases, and 16 bases lay between the germline ends. Germline loops: CDR1 SGHVS, CDR2 FQNEAQ. CDR3 sequence reads: CASSLVEDVGSYEQYF. CDR3 nucleotides: TGTGCCAGCAGCTTAGTAGAGGATGTCGGAAGCTACGAGCAGTACTTC.

The chain links TRBV10-3 to TRBJ2-7; D assignment may be TRBD1 or TRBD2 (5 bases each). Germline CDR1 is ENHRY and CDR2 is SYGVKD. CDR3 length: 15 amino acids. V dropped 2 bases and J dropped 0 bases, with 11 bases sitting between them. CDR3 residues: CAISEQGPNSYEQYF. The DNA of the CDR3 is TGTGCCATCAGTGAGCAGGGACCGAACTCCTACGAGCAGTACTTC.

The chain couples TRBV9 to TRBJ1-3; a possible D gene is TRBD1 (6 bases). Trimming stripped 0 bases from V and 5 bases from J, with 12 bases between. Germline V gives CDR1 SGDLS, CDR2 YYNGEE. There are 15 residues in the CDR3. The CDR3 coding sequence is TGTGCCAGCAGCGTAGAGGCAGGGGTGAGAAACACCATATATTTT. Its protein product is CASSVEAGVRNTIYF.

To note about this clone: A junction end diverges from the germline sequence, so it may reflect a read error. J is TRBJ2-3 and V is TRBV7-7; TRBD1 is a possible D gene (5 bases). Per germline, CDR1 SSHAT and CDR2 FNYEAQ (reference sequence). The CDR3 length is 16 residues. This CDR3 is CASSPQGGSSTDTQYF. The CDR3 nucleotides read TGTGCTAGCAGCCCCCAGGGCGGTTCTAGCACAGATACGCAGTATTTT.

The sample holds a few counts of this clone. The chain recombines TRBV18 with TRBJ1-6, with 9 nucleotides matching TRBD1. J lost 8 bases, V lost 4 bases, and 12 bases had no gene match. Germline assignment: CDR1 KGHSH and CDR2 LQKENI. The CDR3 covers 17 residues. The CDR3 sequence is CASSRTEPGQGDSPLHF. DNA of the CDR3: TGTGCCAGCTCACGCACTGAACCGGGACAGGGAGATTCACCCCTCCACTTT.

The CDR3 reads CASSSSSGGPTYEQYF. The CDR3 nucleotides read TGCGCCAGCAGCTCGTCTTCCGGGGGGCCTACCTACGAGCAGTACTTC. The chain links TRBV5-1 to TRBJ2-7, with D perhaps matching TRBD2 (7 bases). The V end lost 3 bases, the J end lost 2 bases, and 18 bases lay between the germline ends. The CDR3 spans 16 residues. Germline values: CDR1 SGHRS, CDR2 YFSETQ.

V and J are TRBV6-1 and TRBJ2-6; D is possibly TRBD2 (6 bases). Germline V CDR1 and CDR2: MNHNS, SASEGT. V shed 3 bases and J shed 0 bases, with 15 bases lying between them. This CDR3 has 18 amino acids. The CDR3 region is CASSEPGLPSSGANVLTF. The DNA for the CDR3 is TGTGCCAGCAGTGAGCCGGGACTCCCCAGCTCTGGGGCCAACGTCCTGACTTTC.

The gene calls are TRBV4-3 and TRBJ1-3, with 9 bases identical to TRBD1. The germline V gene encodes CDR1 LGHNA and CDR2 YSLEER. Trimming took 5 bases from V and 0 from J; bases not matched to a gene: 14. The CDR3 loop spans 19 amino acids. The CDR3 DNA is TGCGCCAGCAGCTTTAGACAGGGGGGTTCTGCCGACTCTGGAAACACCATATATTTT. Its translation: CASSFRQGGSADSGNTIYF.

A word on this clone: The junction differs from germline at one of its ends, possibly a read error. This rearrangement joins TRBV5-6 to TRBJ2-3; TRBD2 might be the D (5 bases). The germline gives CDR1 SGHDT, CDR2 YYEEEE. The CDR3 runs to 10 residues. The CDR3: CASSLPSMDF. For the CDR3, the DNA is TGTGCCAGCAGCTTGCCTAGCATGGATTTT.

This clone was seen only a few times. The chain employs TRBV18 and TRBJ1-2, with TRBD1 matching over 9 bases. CDR1 and CDR2 (germline): KGHSH, LQKENI. J lost 3 bases, V lost 6 bases, and 5 bases had no gene match. The CDR3 length is 14 residues. This CDR3 is CASSPRDRDYGYTF. CDR3 in DNA: TGTGCCAGCTCCCCGCGGGACAGGGACTATGGCTACACCTTC. Using reference TRBV18 and TRBJ1-2 for the parts outside the CDR3, the full variable domain is NAGVMQNPRHLVRRRGQEARLRCSPMKGHSHVYWYRQLPEEGLKFMVYLQKENIIDESGMPKERFSAEFPKEGPSILRIQQVVRGDSAAYFCASSPRDRDYGYTFGSGTRLTVV.

The sample holds a few counts of this clone. The rearrangement joins TRBV14 to TRBJ2-7, with 10 bases aligning to TRBD1. Germline V gives CDR1 SGHDN, CDR2 FVKESK. The CDR3 covers 15 residues. After removal of 2 bases from V and 5 bases from J, the junction contained 6 bases not matched to a gene. The CDR3 sequence: CASSQPGQGYHEQYF. CDR3 bases: TGTGCCAGCAGCCAACCGGGACAGGGGTACCACGAGCAGTACTTC. The full variable domain, with the rest looked up from reference TRBV14 and TRBJ2-7, is EAGVTQFPSHSVIEKGQTVTLRCDPISGHDNLYWYRRVMGKEIKFLLHFVKESKQDESGMPNNRFLAERTGGTYSTLKVQPAELEDSGVYFCASSQPGQGYHEQYFGPGTRLTVT.

This clone has just a few counts. The rearrangement uses TRBV7-2 and TRBJ2-3; 7 bases are shared with TRBD2. Germline-derived CDR1 and CDR2 are SGHTA and FQGNSA. This CDR3 spans 18 amino acids. The V gene end was trimmed by 5 bases and the J gene end by 2 bases; junction bases not matched to a gene: 16. The CDR3 coding sequence is TGTGCCAGCAGCCTTAGGGTTCTTGGCGGGGGAAACACAGATACGCAGTATTTT. Its translation is CASSLRVLGGGNTDTQYF.